Shown below are 27 T cell receptor beta chains from a single sample sequenced in a study of shared clonotypes between healthy human individuals (dated by TCRdb to 2020 to 2022). Libraries were constructed by the immunoSEQ multiplex PCR assay. TCRdb holds this immuneACCESS table with in-frame rearrangements only. Some clones are missing; in checked studies, unresolved V genes explain under half, and the rest has no known cause. The sample includes 600,000 to 750,000 clones, with 90% observed a single time. More than 30% of the sample belongs to the ten largest clones. The specimen sequenced was memory CD8+ T cells from PBMCs. Taken with the paper, the label for cell subset or site translates to: CD45RO+ cells pooled with CCR7-negative TemRA cells. These receptors originate from a man younger than 35 in good health. Some clones in this sample may be carry-over from other donors' samples.

The J gene is TRBJ1-1, the V gene TRBV2; 10 bases are shared with TRBD1. The CDR3 totals 13 residues. With 8 bases clipped from V and 5 bases from J, the junction kept 5 bases outside the gene matches. CDR1 and CDR2 from the germline V gene are SNHLY and FYNNEI. The CDR3: CASRTGGSTEAFF. Written as DNA, the CDR3 is TGTGCCAGCCGGACAGGGGGTTCTACTGAAGCTTTCTTT.

The CDR3 protein is CAWSLEGGLYEQYF. The CDR3 DNA sequence: TGTGCCTGGAGTCTCGAGGGGGGACTCTACGAGCAGTACTTC. The chain couples TRBV30 to TRBJ2-7, with D tentatively TRBD1 or TRBD2 (6 bases each). CDR3 length: 14 amino acids. V dropped 2 bases and J dropped 3 bases, with 14 bases sitting between them. Per germline, CDR1 GTSNPN and CDR2 SVGIG (reference sequence).

The chain joins TRBV5-4 to TRBJ2-7; 10 bases agree with TRBD2. V was clipped by 0 bases and J by 5 bases; unmatched bases: 11. The CDR3 extends over 17 amino acids. The germline CDR1 and CDR2 sequences are SGHNT and YYREEE (reference sequence). The CDR3 sequence: CASSLAYFPSGSHEQYF. In nucleotides, the CDR3 is TGTGCCAGCAGCTTGGCCTATTTTCCTAGCGGGAGCCACGAGCAGTACTTC.

With regard to this clone: The sample holds other DNA sequences that translate to the same CDR3. This chain joins TRBV9 and TRBJ2-2, with D uncertain. The V gene lost 4 bases and the J gene lost 6 bases, with 4 bases spanning the gap. The CDR3 totals 11 residues. Germline V gene data show CDR1 as SGDLS and CDR2 as YYNGEE. The DNA of the CDR3 is TGTGCCAGCAGCTCTTCCGGGGAGCTGTTTTTT. Translation gives CASSSSGELFF.

The gene calls are TRBV28 and TRBJ1-1, with unresolved D. Germline lookup yields CDR1 MDHEN and CDR2 SYDVKM. V lost 5 bases to trimming and J lost 4 bases, with 14 bases between them. The CDR3 sequence is 14 residues long. The CDR3 sequence: CASSPTGWGTEAFF. CDR3 nucleotides: TGTGCCAGCAGTCCTACCGGGTGGGGCACTGAAGCTTTCTTT. The full variable domain, with the rest looked up from reference TRBV28 and TRBJ1-1, is DVKVTQSSRYLVKRTGEKVFLECVQDMDHENMFWYRQDPGLGLRLIYFSYDVKMKEKGDIPEGYSVSREKKERFSLILESASTNQTSMYLCASSPTGWGTEAFFGQGTRLTVV.

The chain carries TRBV28 and TRBJ2-5, with D maybe TRBD1 (5 bases). This CDR3 has 13 amino acids. Germline assignment: CDR1 MDHEN and CDR2 SYDVKM. V was clipped by 3 bases and J by 5 bases, with 10 bases between them. The CDR3, as DNA: TGTGCCAGCAGTTTCTGGGGCGAGGAGACCCAGTACTTC. Protein sequence: CASSFWGEETQYF.

The chain recombines TRBV19 with TRBJ2-2; perhaps D is TRBD1 or TRBD2 (5 bases each). The CDR3 length is 17 residues. CDR1 is LNHDA and CDR2 is SQIVND in the germline V gene (reference sequence). V shed 3 bases and J shed 3 bases, with 17 bases lying between them. The CDR3 loop reads CASSIPGTGYDTGELFF. In DNA form, the CDR3 reads TGTGCCAGTAGTATCCCCGGGACGGGGTACGACACCGGGGAGCTGTTTTTT.

This rearrangement joins TRBV2 to TRBJ1-4; D not certain. The CDR3 runs to 14 residues. V lost 7 bases to trimming and J lost 6 bases, with 15 bases between them. The germline V gene encodes CDR1 SNHLY and CDR2 FYNNEI. CDR3 amino acids: CASIGPDADEKLFF. In DNA form, the CDR3 reads TGTGCCAGCATTGGACCAGATGCGGATGAAAAACTGTTTTTT.

The rearrangement links TRBV7-9 to TRBJ2-3; tentative D call: TRBD1 (5 bases). Germline loops: CDR1 SEHNR, CDR2 FQNEAQ (reference sequence). This CDR3 region has 18 residues. V was clipped by 5 bases and J by 2 bases, with 23 bases between them. The CDR3 reads CASSTNYPTGQITDTQYF. CDR3 in DNA: TGTGCCAGCAGCACTAATTACCCCACAGGCCAGATCACAGATACGCAGTATTTT.

V and J are TRBV5-1 and TRBJ2-1, with TRBD2 identical over 11 bases. The J segment lost 12 bases and the V segment lost 3 bases, leaving 11 bases of the junction unmatched. This CDR3 is 15 amino acids long. Germline CDR1 SGHRS, CDR2 YFSETQ. The CDR3 sequence: CASSSGLADTFGQFF. CDR3 nucleotide sequence: TGCGCCAGCAGCTCGGGACTAGCGGATACTTTTGGGCAGTTCTTC.

This chain connects TRBV9 to TRBJ1-5; D call uncertain. Germline V gene lookup returns CDR1 SGDLS and CDR2 YYNGEE. V was clipped by 0 bases and J by 0 bases, with 10 bases between them. This CDR3 spans 16 amino acids. For the CDR3, the DNA is TGTGCCAGCAGCGTAGAGGTAGCAAATAGCAATCAGCCCCAGCATTTT. This gives the protein CASSVEVANSNQPQHF. Using reference TRBV9 and TRBJ1-5 for the parts outside the CDR3, the full variable domain is DSGVTQTPKHLITATGQRVTLRCSPRSGDLSVYWYQQSLDQGLQFLIQYYNGEERAKGNILERFSAQQFPDLHSELNLSSLELGDSALYFCASSVEVANSNQPQHFGDGTRLSIL.

This sequence joins TRBV6-5 and TRBJ1-2; no reliable D call. Germline CDR1 MNHEY, CDR2 SVGAGI. Between the trimmed V and J ends, which lost 5 bases and 8 bases, there was a span of 12 bases. The CDR3 runs 12 residues. The CDR3 DNA sequence: TGTGCCAGCAGTCCCCCAGATGGCGGCTACACCTTC. It specifies CASSPPDGGYTF.

The chain has TRBV27 and TRBJ1-5; D uncertain. The CDR3 runs to 13 residues. V lost 5 bases and J 4 bases, leaving 9 bases between the germline ends. Germline CDR1 reads MNHEY; CDR2 reads SMNVEV (reference sequence). CDR3 in DNA: TGTGCCAGCAGTCTCGGGTGGAATCAGCCCCAGCATTTT. This encodes CASSLGWNQPQHF.

J is TRBJ2-7 and V is TRBV9; 10 nucleotides match TRBD2. Trimming took 4 bases from V and 6 from J; bases not matched to a gene: 10. Germline V lookup: CDR1 SGDLS, CDR2 YYNGEE. CDR3 length: 15 amino acids. The CDR3 region has the DNA TGTGCCAGCAGCCTAGGACTAGCGGAGCCTGGCGAGCAGTACTTC. Encoded protein: CASSLGLAEPGEQYF.

The rearrangement links TRBV27 to TRBJ1-2, with 12 bases that match TRBD1. Germline loops: CDR1 MNHEY, CDR2 SMNVEV (reference sequence). Trimming at V came to 2 bases and at J to 5 bases, leaving 3 bases not matched to a gene. The CDR3 sequence is 15 residues long. CDR3 nucleotide sequence: TGTGCCAGCAGTTTAGGGACAGGGGGCGCGTATGGCTACACCTTC. This sequence encodes CASSLGTGGAYGYTF.

This clone is a singleton in its sample. The chain has TRBV9 and TRBJ2-7, with 10 bases aligning to TRBD1. The CDR3 has 16 residues. Unmatched junction bases numbered 3, after V lost 0 bases and J lost 0 bases. Germline V gene data show CDR1 as SGDLS and CDR2 as YYNGEE. The CDR3 coding sequence is TGTGCCAGCAGCGTAGGGGGACAGGGGACCTCCTACGAGCAGTACTTC. Its protein product is CASSVGGQGTSYEQYF.

The chain has TRBV27 and TRBJ2-7; 7 bases are shared with TRBD2. The junction had 7 bases not matched to a gene; V was cut back by 2 bases and J by 6 bases. Per germline, CDR1 MNHEY and CDR2 SMNVEV (reference sequence). The CDR3 loop spans 14 amino acids. CDR3 nucleotides: TGTGCCAGCAGTTTAAACGGGGGGTTACTCGAGCAGTACTTC. This translates into CASSLNGGLLEQYF.

Comments on this clone: The sample has other DNA sequences that encode this CDR3 too. J is TRBJ2-3 and V is TRBV27, with D perhaps TRBD2 (5 bases). The CDR3 contains 14 residues. Trimming stripped 2 bases from V and 2 bases from J, with 8 bases between. The germline V gene encodes CDR1 MNHEY and CDR2 SMNVEV (reference sequence). CDR3 in amino acids: CASSLGGPTDTQYF. CDR3 coding DNA: TGTGCCAGCAGTTTAGGAGGACCCACAGATACGCAGTATTTT.

The chain uses TRBV27 and TRBJ2-1; the D gene is possibly TRBD1 (5 bases). The V end lost 5 bases, the J end lost 6 bases, and 5 bases lay between the germline ends. Germline V CDR1 and CDR2: MNHEY, SMNVEV (reference sequence). The CDR3 runs 11 residues. Here the CDR3 reads CASSDSNEQFF. The CDR3 region has the DNA TGTGCCAGCAGTGACAGCAATGAGCAGTTCTTC.

The chain uses TRBV28 and TRBJ2-7, with D unclear. Germline assignment: CDR1 MDHEN and CDR2 SYDVKM. Between the trimmed V and J ends, which lost 3 bases and 3 bases, there was a span of 15 bases. The CDR3 is 15 amino acids. This chain's CDR3 is CASSFRARSIYEQYF. Here the CDR3 DNA reads TGTGCCAGCAGTTTTCGGGCACGGAGTATCTACGAGCAGTACTTC.

V usage is TRBV6-5 and J usage is TRBJ2-2; no firm D call. The V and J ends lost 0 bases and 8 bases respectively, with 7 bases between them. The CDR3 has 13 residues. Germline V lookup: CDR1 MNHEY, CDR2 SVGAGI. In DNA form, the CDR3 reads TGTGCCAGCAGTTACTCGAATTTGGGGGAGCTGTTTTTT. Translated, it gives CASSYSNLGELFF.

The chain is built from TRBV5-1 and TRBJ2-1, with D hard to call. The germline gives CDR1 SGHRS, CDR2 YFSETQ. Deletions cut 2 bases from V and 5 bases from J, with 8 bases between. CDR3 size: 13 residues. The CDR3 bases are TGCGCCAGCAGCTTTCTTGCGGACAATGAGCAGTTCTTC. It yields the protein CASSFLADNEQFF.

Only one count was recorded for this clone. This sequence joins TRBV5-1 and TRBJ1-1; TRBD1 is a possible D gene (5 bases). The CDR3 contains 16 residues. The germline V gene encodes CDR1 SGHRS and CDR2 YFSETQ. V gave up 4 bases and J gave up 7 bases, with 23 bases separating them. The CDR3 here is CASSPLERGRTLEAFF. DNA for the CDR3: TGCGCCAGCAGCCCTCTAGAAAGGGGACGGACCCTTGAAGCTTTCTTT. The full variable domain, its missing parts supplied by reference TRBV5-1 and TRBJ1-1, is KAGVTQTPRYLIKTRGQQVTLSCSPISGHRSVSWYQQTPGQGLQFLFEYFSETQRNKGNFPGRFSGRQFSNSRSEMNVSTLELGDSALYLCASSPLERGRTLEAFFGQGTRLTVV.

This clone was counted between two and nine times. V gene TRBV7-8 combines with J gene TRBJ1-1; D gene ambiguous. CDR1 SGHVS and CDR2 FQNEAQ come from the germline V gene. This CDR3 is built from 12 residues. V was pared by 9 bases and J by 3 bases, with 11 bases between. CDR3 sequence reads: CARRSWDTEAFF. In DNA, the CDR3 is TGTGCCAGGAGGAGTTGGGACACTGAAGCTTTCTTT.

The chain has TRBV5-1 and TRBJ2-7; 10 nucleotides align to TRBD1. The CDR3 consists of 15 residues. After removal of 1 base from V and 6 bases from J, the junction contained 7 bases not matched to a gene. CDR1 SGHRS and CDR2 YFSETQ come from the germline V gene. Here the CDR3 reads CASSLTRDRGSEQYF. The CDR3 nucleotides are TGCGCCAGCAGCTTGACACGGGACAGGGGCAGCGAGCAGTACTTC.

The chain combines TRBV7-2 with TRBJ1-1; D might be TRBD1 (6 bases). The germline gives CDR1 SGHTA, CDR2 FQGNSA. There are 17 residues in the CDR3. V lost 4 bases and J 3 bases, leaving 21 bases between the germline ends. The CDR3 DNA follows: TGTGCCAGCAGCTCGGACAGTTATCTCGGTCGGGACACTGAAGCTTTCTTT. Translation gives CASSSDSYLGRDTEAFF.

The J gene is TRBJ2-3, the V gene TRBV28, with 10 bases lining up with TRBD2. The CDR3 contains 17 residues. V lost 4 bases, J lost 3 bases, and 10 bases stayed unmatched. Germline V CDR1 and CDR2: MDHEN, SYDVKM. The CDR3 nucleotides are TGTGCCAGCAGTTGGGGGCTAGCGGGAGAGCGAACAGATACGCAGTATTTT. Translation: CASSWGLAGERTDTQYF.